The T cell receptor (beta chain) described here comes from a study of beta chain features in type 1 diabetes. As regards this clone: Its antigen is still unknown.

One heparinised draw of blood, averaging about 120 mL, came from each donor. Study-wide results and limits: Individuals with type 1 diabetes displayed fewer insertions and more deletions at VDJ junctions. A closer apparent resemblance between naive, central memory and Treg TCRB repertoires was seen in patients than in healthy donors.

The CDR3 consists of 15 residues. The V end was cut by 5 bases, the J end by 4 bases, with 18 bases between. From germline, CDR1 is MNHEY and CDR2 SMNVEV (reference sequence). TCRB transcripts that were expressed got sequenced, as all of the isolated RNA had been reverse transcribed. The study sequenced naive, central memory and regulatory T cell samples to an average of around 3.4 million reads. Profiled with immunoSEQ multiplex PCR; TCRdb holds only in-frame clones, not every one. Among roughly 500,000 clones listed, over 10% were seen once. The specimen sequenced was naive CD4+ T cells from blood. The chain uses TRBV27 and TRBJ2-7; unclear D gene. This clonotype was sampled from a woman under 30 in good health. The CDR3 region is CASSLEKVHNYEQYV. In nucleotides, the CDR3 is TGTGCCAGCAGTCTCGAGAAAGTACATAATTACGAGCAGTACGTC.